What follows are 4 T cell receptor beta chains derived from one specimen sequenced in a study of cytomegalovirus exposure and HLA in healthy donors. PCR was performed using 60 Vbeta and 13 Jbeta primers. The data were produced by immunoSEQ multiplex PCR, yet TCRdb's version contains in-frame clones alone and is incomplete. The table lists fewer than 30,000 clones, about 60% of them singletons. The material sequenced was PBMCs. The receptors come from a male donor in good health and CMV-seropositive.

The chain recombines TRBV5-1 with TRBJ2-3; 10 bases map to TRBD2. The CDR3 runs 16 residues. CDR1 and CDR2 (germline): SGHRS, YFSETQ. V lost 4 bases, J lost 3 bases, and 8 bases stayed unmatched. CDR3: CASSIRSSGGTDTQYF. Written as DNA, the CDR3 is TGCGCCAGCAGCATTCGTTCTAGCGGGGGAACAGATACGCAGTATTTT. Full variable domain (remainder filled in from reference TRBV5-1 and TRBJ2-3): KAGVTQTPRYLIKTRGQQVTLSCSPISGHRSVSWYQQTPGQGLQFLFEYFSETQRNKGNFPGRFSGRQFSNSRSEMNVSTLELGDSALYLCASSIRSSGGTDTQYFGPGTRLTVL.

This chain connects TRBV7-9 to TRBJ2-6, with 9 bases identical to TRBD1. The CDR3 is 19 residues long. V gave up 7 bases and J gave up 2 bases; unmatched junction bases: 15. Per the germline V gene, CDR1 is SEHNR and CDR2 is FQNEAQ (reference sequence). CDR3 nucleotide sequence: TGTGCCAGCACCTGGGGCAGTCCCGGGACAGGGACTGGGGCCAACGTCCTGACTTTC. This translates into CASTWGSPGTGTGANVLTF. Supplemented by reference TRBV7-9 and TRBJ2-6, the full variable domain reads DTGVSQNPRHKITKRGQNVTFRCDPISEHNRLYWYRQTLGQGPEFLTYFQNEAQLEKSRLLSDRFSAERPKGSFSTLEIQRTEQGDSAMYLCASTWGSPGTGTGANVLTFGAGSRLTVL.

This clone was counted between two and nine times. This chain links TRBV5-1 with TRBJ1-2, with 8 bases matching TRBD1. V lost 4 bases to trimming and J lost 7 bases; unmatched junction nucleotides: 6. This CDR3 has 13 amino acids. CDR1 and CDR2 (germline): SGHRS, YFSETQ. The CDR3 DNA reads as TGCGCCAGCAGCCCGGACAGGGTTAGTGGCTACACCTTC. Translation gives CASSPDRVSGYTF.

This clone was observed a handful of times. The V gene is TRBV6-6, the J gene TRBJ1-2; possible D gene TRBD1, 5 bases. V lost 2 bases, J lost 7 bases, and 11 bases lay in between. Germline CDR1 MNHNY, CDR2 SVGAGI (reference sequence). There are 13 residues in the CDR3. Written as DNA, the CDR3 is TGTGCCAGCAGTTACATCGCAGGGTTTGGCTACACCTTC. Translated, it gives CASSYIAGFGYTF.